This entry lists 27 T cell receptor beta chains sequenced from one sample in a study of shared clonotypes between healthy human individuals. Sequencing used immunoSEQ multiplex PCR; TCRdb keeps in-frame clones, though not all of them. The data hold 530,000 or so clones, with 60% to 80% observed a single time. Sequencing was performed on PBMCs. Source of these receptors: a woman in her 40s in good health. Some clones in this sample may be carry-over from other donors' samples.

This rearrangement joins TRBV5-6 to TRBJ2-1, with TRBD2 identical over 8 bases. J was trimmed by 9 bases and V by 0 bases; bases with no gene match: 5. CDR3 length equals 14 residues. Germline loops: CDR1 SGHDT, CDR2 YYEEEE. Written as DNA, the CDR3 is TGTGCCAGCAGCTTGGAAACTACTAGCGGTGAGCAGTTCTTC. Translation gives CASSLETTSGEQFF.

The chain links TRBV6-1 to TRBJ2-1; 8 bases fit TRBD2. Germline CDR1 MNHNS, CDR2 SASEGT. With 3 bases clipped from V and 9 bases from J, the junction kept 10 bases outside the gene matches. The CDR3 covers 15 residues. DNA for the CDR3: TGTGCCAGCAGTGAGCCCCCGGCGGGGGGAACTGAGCAGTTCTTC. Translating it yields CASSEPPAGGTEQFF.

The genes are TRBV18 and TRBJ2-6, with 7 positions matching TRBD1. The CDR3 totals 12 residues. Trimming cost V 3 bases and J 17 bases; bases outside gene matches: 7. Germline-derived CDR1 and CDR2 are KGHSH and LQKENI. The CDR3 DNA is TGTGCCAGCTCACCTGACAGGGAAGCGTTGACTTTC. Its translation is CASSPDREALTF.

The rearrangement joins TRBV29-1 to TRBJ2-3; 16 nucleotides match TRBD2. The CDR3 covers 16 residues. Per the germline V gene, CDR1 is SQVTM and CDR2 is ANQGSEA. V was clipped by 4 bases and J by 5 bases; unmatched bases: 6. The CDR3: CSVALGTSGRGDTQYF. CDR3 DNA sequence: TGCAGCGTTGCCCTAGGGACTAGCGGGAGGGGAGATACGCAGTATTTT.

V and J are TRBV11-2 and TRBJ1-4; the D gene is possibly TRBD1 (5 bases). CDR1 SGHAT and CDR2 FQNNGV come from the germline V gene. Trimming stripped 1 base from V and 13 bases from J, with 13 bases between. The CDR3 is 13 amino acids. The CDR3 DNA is TGTGCCAGCAGCTTAGGGGCCCGGGGCACACTGTTTTTT. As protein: CASSLGARGTLFF.

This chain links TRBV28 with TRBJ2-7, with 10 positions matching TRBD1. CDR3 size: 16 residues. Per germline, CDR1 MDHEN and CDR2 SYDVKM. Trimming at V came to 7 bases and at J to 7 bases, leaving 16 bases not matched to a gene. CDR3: CASTPGGGQGLREQYF. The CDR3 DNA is TGTGCCAGCACCCCGGGTGGGGGACAGGGGCTTCGTGAGCAGTACTTC.

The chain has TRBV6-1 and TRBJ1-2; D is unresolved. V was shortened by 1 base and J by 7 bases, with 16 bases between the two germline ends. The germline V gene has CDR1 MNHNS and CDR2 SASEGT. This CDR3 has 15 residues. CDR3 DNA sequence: TGTGCCAGCAGTGAAGGCCGCGTCATGGGCCCTGGCTACACCTTC. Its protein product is CASSEGRVMGPGYTF.

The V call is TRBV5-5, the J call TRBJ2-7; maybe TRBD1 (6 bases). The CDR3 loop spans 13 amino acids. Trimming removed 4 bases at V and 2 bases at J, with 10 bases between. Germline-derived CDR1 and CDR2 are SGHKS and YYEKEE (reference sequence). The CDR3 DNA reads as TGTGCCAGCAGCGGGACACTTACCTACGAGCAGTACTTC. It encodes CASSGTLTYEQYF.

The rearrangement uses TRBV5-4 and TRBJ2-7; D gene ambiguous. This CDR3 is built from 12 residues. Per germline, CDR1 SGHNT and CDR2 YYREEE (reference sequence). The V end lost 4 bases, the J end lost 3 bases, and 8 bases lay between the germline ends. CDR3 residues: CASSATSYEQYF. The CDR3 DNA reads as TGTGCCAGCAGCGCGACCAGCTACGAGCAGTACTTC.

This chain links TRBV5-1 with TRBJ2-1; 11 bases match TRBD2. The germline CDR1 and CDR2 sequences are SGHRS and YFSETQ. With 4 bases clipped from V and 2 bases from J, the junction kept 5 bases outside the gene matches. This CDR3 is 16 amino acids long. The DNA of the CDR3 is TGCGCCAGCAGCCTTCGACTAGCGGGGACCTACAATGAGCAGTTCTTC. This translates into CASSLRLAGTYNEQFF.

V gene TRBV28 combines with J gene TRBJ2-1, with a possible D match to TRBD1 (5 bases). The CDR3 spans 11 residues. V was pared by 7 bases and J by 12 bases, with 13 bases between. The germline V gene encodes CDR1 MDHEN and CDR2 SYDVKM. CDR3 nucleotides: TGTGCCAGCACCCAGGGATTTGGGCAGTTCTTC. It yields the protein CASTQGFGQFF.

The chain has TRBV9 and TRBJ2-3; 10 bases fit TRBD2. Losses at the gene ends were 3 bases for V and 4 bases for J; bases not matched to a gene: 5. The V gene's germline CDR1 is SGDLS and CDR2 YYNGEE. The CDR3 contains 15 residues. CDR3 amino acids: CASSEIAGGSDTQYF. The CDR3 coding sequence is TGTGCCAGCAGCGAGATAGCGGGAGGTTCAGATACGCAGTATTTT.

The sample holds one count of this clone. The DNA for the CDR3 is TGTGCCAGCAGTGCAACAGGTTACACCGGGGAGCTGTTTTTT. Encoded protein: CASSATGYTGELFF. The genes are TRBV25-1 and TRBJ2-2; D may be TRBD1 (5 bases). Germline CDR1 is MGHDK and CDR2 is SYGVNS. Trimming removed 4 bases at V and 3 bases at J, with 9 bases between. The CDR3 spans 14 residues. The whole variable domain, remainder taken from reference TRBV25-1 and TRBJ2-2, is EADIYQTPRYLVIGTGKKITLECSQTMGHDKMYWYQQDPGMELHLIHYSYGVNSTEKGDLSSESTVSRIRTEHFPLTLESARPSHTSQYLCASSATGYTGELFFGEGSRLTVL.

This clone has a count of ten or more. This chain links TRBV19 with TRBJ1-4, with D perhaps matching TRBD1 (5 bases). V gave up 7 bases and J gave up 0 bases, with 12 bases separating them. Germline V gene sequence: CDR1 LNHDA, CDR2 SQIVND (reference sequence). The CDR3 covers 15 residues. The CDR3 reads CASTRDLSTNEKLFF. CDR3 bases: TGTGCCAGTACTAGGGACCTATCAACTAATGAAAAACTGTTTTTT.

CDR3 in DNA: TGTGCCAGCAGCTTAGGGACTAGCGGGAGTCCCACAGATACGCAGTATTTT. It encodes CASSLGTSGSPTDTQYF. The V call is TRBV11-3, the J call TRBJ2-3; 13 nucleotides match TRBD2. The CDR3 length is 17 residues. Germline V gene data show CDR1 as SGHNT and CDR2 as YENEEA. J lost 2 bases, V lost 1 base, and 3 bases had no gene match.

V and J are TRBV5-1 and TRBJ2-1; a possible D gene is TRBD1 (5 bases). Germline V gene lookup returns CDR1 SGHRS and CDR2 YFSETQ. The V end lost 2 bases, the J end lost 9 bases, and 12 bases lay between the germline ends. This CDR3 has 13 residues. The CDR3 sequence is CASSFPGSAEQFF. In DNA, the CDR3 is TGCGCCAGCAGCTTTCCAGGGTCGGCTGAGCAGTTCTTC.

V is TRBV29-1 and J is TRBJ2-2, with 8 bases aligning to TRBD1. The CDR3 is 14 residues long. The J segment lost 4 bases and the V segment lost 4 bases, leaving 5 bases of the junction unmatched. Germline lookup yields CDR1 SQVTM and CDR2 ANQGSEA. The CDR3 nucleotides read TGCAGCGTTGGGCAGGGGGCGCGCACCGGGGAGCTGTTTTTT. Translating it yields CSVGQGARTGELFF.

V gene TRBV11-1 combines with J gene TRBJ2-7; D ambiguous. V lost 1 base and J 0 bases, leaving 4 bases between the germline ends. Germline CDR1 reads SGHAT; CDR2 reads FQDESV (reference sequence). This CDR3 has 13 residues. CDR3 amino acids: CASSLGISYEQYF. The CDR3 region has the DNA TGTGCCAGCAGCTTAGGGATCTCCTACGAGCAGTACTTC.

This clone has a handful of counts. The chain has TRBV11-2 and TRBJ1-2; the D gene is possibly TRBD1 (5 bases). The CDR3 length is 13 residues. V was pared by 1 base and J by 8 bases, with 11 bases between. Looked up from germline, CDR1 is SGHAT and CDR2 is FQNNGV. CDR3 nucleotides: TGTGCCAGCAGCTTAGCCAGGGCTCAAGGCTACACCTTC. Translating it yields CASSLARAQGYTF.

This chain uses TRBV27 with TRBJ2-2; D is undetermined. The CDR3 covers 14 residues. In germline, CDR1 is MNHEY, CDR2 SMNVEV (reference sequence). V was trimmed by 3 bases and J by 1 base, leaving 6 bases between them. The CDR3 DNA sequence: TGTGCCAGCAGTTTGGGCCAGAACACCGGGGAGCTGTTTTTT. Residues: CASSLGQNTGELFF.

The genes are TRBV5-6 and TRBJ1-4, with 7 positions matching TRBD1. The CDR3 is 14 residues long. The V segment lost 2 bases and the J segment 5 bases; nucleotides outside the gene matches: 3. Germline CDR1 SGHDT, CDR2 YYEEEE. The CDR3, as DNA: TGTGCCAGCAGCTTACCGGGACAGAATGAAAAACTGTTTTTT. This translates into CASSLPGQNEKLFF.

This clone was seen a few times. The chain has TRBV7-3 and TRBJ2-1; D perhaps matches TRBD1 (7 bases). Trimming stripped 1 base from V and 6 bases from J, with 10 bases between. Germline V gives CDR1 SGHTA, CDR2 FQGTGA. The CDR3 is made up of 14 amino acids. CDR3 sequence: CASSLMQGGNEQFF. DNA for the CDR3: TGTGCCAGCAGCTTAATGCAGGGGGGCAATGAGCAGTTCTTC. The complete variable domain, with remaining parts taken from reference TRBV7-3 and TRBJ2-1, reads GAGVSQTPSNKVTEKGKYVELRCDPISGHTALYWYRQSLGQGPEFLIYFQGTGAADDSGLPNDRFFAVRPEGSVSTLKIQRTERGDSAVYLCASSLMQGGNEQFFGPGTRLTVL.

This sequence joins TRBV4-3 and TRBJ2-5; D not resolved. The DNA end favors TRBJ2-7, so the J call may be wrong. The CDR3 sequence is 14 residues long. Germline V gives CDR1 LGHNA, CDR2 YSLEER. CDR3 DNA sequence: TGCGCCAGCAGCCAAGGCATGCACTCCTACGAGCAGTACTTC. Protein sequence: CASSQGMHSYEQYF.

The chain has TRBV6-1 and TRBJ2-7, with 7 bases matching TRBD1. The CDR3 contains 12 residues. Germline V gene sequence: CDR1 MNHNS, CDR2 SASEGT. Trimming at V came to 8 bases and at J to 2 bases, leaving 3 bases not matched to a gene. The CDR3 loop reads CASLQGAYEQYF. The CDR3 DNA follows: TGTGCCAGCCTCCAGGGGGCCTACGAGCAGTACTTC.

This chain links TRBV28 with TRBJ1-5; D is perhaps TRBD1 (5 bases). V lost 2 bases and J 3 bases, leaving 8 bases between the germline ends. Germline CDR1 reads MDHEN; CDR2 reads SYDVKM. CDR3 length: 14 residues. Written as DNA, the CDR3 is TGTGCCAGCAGTTTAGGGGGGGTCAATCAGCCCCAGCATTTT. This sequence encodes CASSLGGVNQPQHF.

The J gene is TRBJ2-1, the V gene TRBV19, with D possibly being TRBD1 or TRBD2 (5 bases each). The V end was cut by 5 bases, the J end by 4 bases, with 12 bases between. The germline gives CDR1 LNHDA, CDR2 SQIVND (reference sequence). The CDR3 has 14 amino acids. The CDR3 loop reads CASSRGLGYNEQFF. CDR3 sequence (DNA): TGTGCCAGTAGTCGGGGCCTCGGGTACAATGAGCAGTTCTTC.

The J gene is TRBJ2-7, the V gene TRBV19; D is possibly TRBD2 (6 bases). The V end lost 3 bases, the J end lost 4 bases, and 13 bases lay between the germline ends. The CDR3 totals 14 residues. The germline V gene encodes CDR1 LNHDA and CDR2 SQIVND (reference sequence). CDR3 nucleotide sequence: TGTGCCAGTAGTATTAATTCTGCGGGATACGAGCAGTACTTC. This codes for CASSINSAGYEQYF.